These 28 T cell receptor beta chains share one sample of origin, sequenced in a study of cytomegalovirus exposure and HLA in healthy donors. Generated by immunoSEQ multiplex PCR, the TCRdb table keeps only in-frame clones and is missing some. There are some 40,000 clones in the sample; approximately 92% occur only once, and about 3.1% lies in the top ten. Sequenced: PBMCs. The receptors shown here come from a man younger than 35 in good health and CMV-seronegative.

The chain recombines TRBV5-1 with TRBJ2-5; the match to TRBD1 covers 7 bases. V lost 2 bases, J lost 1 base, and 5 bases stayed unmatched. The CDR3 totals 15 residues. Per germline, CDR1 SGHRS and CDR2 YFSETQ. The CDR3 loop reads CASSLGQAVQETQYF. CDR3 DNA sequence: TGCGCCAGCAGCTTAGGACAGGCCGTCCAAGAGACCCAGTACTTC.

The chain recombines TRBV18 with TRBJ1-4; D ambiguous. Trimming took 4 bases from V and 3 from J, leaving 12 bases between them. Germline V CDR1 and CDR2: KGHSH, LQKENI. The CDR3 consists of 15 residues. CDR3 coding DNA: TGTGCCAGCTCACGCGAGAGGGTGTCTAATGAAAAACTGTTTTTT. Translation: CASSRERVSNEKLFF.

The V gene is TRBV6-1, the J gene TRBJ2-5; the match to TRBD1 covers 8 bases. V trimming: 6 bases; J trimming: 2 bases; junction bases outside the gene matches: 8. CDR3 length: 15 residues. The germline V gene has CDR1 MNHNS and CDR2 SASEGT. In DNA form, the CDR3 reads TGTGCCAGCAGGAGACAGGGGAAGGGACAAGAGACCCAGTACTTC. Protein product: CASRRQGKGQETQYF.

The V and J genes are TRBV30 and TRBJ1-4; TRBD1 is a possible D gene (5 bases). CDR3 length: 15 residues. Germline loops: CDR1 GTSNPN, CDR2 SVGIG (reference sequence). The germline V and J ends were trimmed by 2 bases and 0 bases, with 10 bases remaining between them. CDR3 nucleotide sequence: TGTGCCTGGAGTACGGGGGGTTCAACTAATGAAAAACTGTTTTTT. Translated, it gives CAWSTGGSTNEKLFF.

V and J are TRBV5-1 and TRBJ2-3; 7 nucleotides agree with TRBD2. J gave up 5 bases and V 4 bases, and 4 bases lay outside the gene matches. CDR1 is SGHRS and CDR2 is YFSETQ in the germline V gene. CDR3 length: 13 amino acids. CDR3 loop: CASSAIAGDTQYF. DNA for the CDR3: TGCGCCAGCAGCGCGATAGCGGGAGATACGCAGTATTTT.

For the CDR3, the DNA is TGTGCCAGCAGTTTTTTACTGCACAATGAGCAGTTCTTC. Protein sequence: CASSFLLHNEQFF. V is TRBV27 and J is TRBJ2-1; D gene unclear. There are 13 residues in the CDR3. Trimming removed 3 bases at V and 5 bases at J, with 8 bases between. The germline CDR1 and CDR2 sequences are MNHEY and SMNVEV (reference sequence).

This clone has only one observation. This chain joins TRBV18 and TRBJ2-5; D possibly corresponds to TRBD1 (5 bases). Per germline, CDR1 KGHSH and CDR2 LQKENI. V was shortened by 4 bases and J by 4 bases, with 7 bases between the two germline ends. This CDR3 is 12 amino acids long. CDR3 bases: TGTGCCAGCTCACGGGGCGGAGAGACCCAGTACTTC. Amino acid sequence: CASSRGGETQYF.

The chain uses TRBV5-4 and TRBJ2-5; D perhaps matches TRBD1 (6 bases). Germline CDR1 is SGHNT and CDR2 is YYREEE (reference sequence). Trimming cost V 2 bases and J 5 bases, with 13 bases left between them. This CDR3 has 14 residues. For the CDR3, the DNA is TGTGCCAGCAGCTTTGCAGGGGTTCGGGAGACCCAGTACTTC. It specifies CASSFAGVRETQYF.

The CDR3 DNA follows: TGTGCTAGTGGCCAAGACACAGGGGATTATGAGACCCAGTACTTC. Residues: CASGQDTGDYETQYF. The genes are TRBV12-5 and TRBJ2-5; 7 nucleotides match TRBD1. V lost 6 bases, J lost 5 bases, and 12 bases stayed unmatched. The germline V gene has CDR1 LGHNT and CDR2 FRNRAP. CDR3 length: 15 residues.

The chain links TRBV28 to TRBJ1-1, with a possible D match to TRBD1 (5 bases). Germline V gene data show CDR1 as MDHEN and CDR2 as SYDVKM. CDR3 length: 13 amino acids. Trimming pared 4 bases from V and 11 bases from J, leaving 17 bases between. The CDR3 spells CASSSSAGVFAFF. CDR3 DNA sequence: TGTGCCAGCAGTTCTTCCGCGGGGGTGTTTGCTTTCTTT.

This chain uses TRBV15 with TRBJ2-5, with D possibly being TRBD1 (6 bases). The CDR3 has 14 residues. Germline CDR1 LNHNV, CDR2 YYDKDF (reference sequence). The V gene lost 4 bases and the J gene lost 7 bases, with 16 bases spanning the gap. The CDR3 loop reads CATSTGTFSGTQYF. CDR3 nucleotides: TGTGCCACCAGCACAGGGACATTTTCGGGGACCCAGTACTTC.

CDR3 nucleotide sequence: TGTGCCAGCAGTGGTCGCTCTGGAAACACCATATATTTT. Residues: CASSGRSGNTIYF. V usage is TRBV6-1 and J usage is TRBJ1-3, with D uncertain. V lost 4 bases and J 0 bases, leaving 4 bases between the germline ends. The length of the CDR3 is 13 residues. Germline V gene sequence: CDR1 MNHNS, CDR2 SASEGT.

V is TRBV15 and J is TRBJ2-7; D might be TRBD1 (6 bases). The CDR3 runs to 16 residues. The germline V gene has CDR1 LNHNV and CDR2 YYDKDF (reference sequence). Trimming took off 5 bases at V and 0 bases at J, with 17 bases between the two ends. The CDR3 loop is CATSDTDRINSYEQYF. The DNA of the CDR3 is TGTGCCACCAGCGATACCGACAGGATTAACTCCTACGAGCAGTACTTC.

J is TRBJ1-2 and V is TRBV20-1; maybe TRBD1 (5 bases). Trimming pared 6 bases from V and 6 bases from J, leaving 11 bases between. Germline V CDR1 and CDR2: DFQATT, SNEGSKA (reference sequence). The CDR3 extends over 11 amino acids. The CDR3 here is CSALRQNGYTF. The DNA for the CDR3 is TGCAGTGCCCTTAGACAGAATGGCTACACCTTC.

The chain combines TRBV27 with TRBJ2-7, with 7 bases identical to TRBD1. The CDR3 has 15 amino acids. V lost 6 bases to trimming and J lost 0 bases; unmatched junction nucleotides: 8. Germline V lookup: CDR1 MNHEY, CDR2 SMNVEV (reference sequence). CDR3 protein: CASRKDRSSSYEQYF. The CDR3 DNA sequence: TGTGCCAGCAGGAAGGACAGGTCAAGCTCCTACGAGCAGTACTTC.

The V and J genes are TRBV2 and TRBJ1-1, with D possibly matching TRBD1 (6 bases). V shed 4 bases and J shed 9 bases, with 12 bases lying between them. Germline V CDR1 and CDR2: SNHLY, FYNNEI. The CDR3 runs 12 residues. Here the CDR3 reads CASSATGLKAFF. The CDR3 DNA follows: TGTGCCAGCAGTGCTACAGGGCTTAAAGCTTTCTTT.

This clone was observed once. V gene TRBV10-1 combines with J gene TRBJ2-3; 8 bases align to TRBD2. The CDR3 consists of 15 residues. Germline CDR1 is WNHNN and CDR2 is SYGVQD (reference sequence). The V gene end was trimmed by 2 bases and the J gene end by 1 base; junction bases not matched to a gene: 2. The CDR3 nucleotides read TGCGCCAGCAGTGAGGTTAGCGGGGGCACAGATACGCAGTATTTT. Protein sequence: CASSEVSGGTDTQYF.

The chain is built from TRBV27 and TRBJ2-1; perhaps TRBD2 as D (5 bases). Germline V lookup: CDR1 MNHEY, CDR2 SMNVEV (reference sequence). The V and J ends lost 7 bases and 7 bases respectively, with 20 bases between them. This CDR3 is built from 15 residues. This CDR3 is CASTITRAGLNEQFF. CDR3 nucleotide sequence: TGTGCCAGCACCATAACGAGGGCTGGGTTAAATGAGCAGTTCTTC.

The rearrangement joins TRBV7-9 to TRBJ1-1, with D perhaps TRBD1 (5 bases). Per the germline V gene, CDR1 is SEHNR and CDR2 is FQNEAQ (reference sequence). The V end was cut by 2 bases, the J end by 4 bases, with 8 bases between. This CDR3 is built from 13 residues. This CDR3 is CASSLRGGTEAFF. The CDR3 DNA follows: TGTGCCAGCAGCTTAAGGGGTGGCACTGAAGCTTTCTTT.

The chain is built from TRBV19 and TRBJ1-1; 10 bases map to TRBD1. The germline V gene encodes CDR1 LNHDA and CDR2 SQIVND (reference sequence). This CDR3 has 16 residues. Unmatched junction bases numbered 16, after V lost 8 bases and J lost 7 bases. This CDR3 is CASSIRQGARTGEAFF. CDR3 nucleotides: TGTGCCAGTTCTATAAGACAGGGGGCGAGGACCGGTGAAGCTTTCTTT.

This chain joins TRBV27 and TRBJ1-3; TRBD1 matches 9 bases. This CDR3 contains 16 residues. Germline CDR1 is MNHEY and CDR2 is SMNVEV (reference sequence). V shed 5 bases, J shed 3 bases, and the junction held 8 bases outside the gene matches. CDR3 sequence reads: CASSPGTGLGGNTIYF. The CDR3 DNA is TGTGCCAGCAGTCCGGGGACAGGGTTAGGTGGAAACACCATATATTTT.

The rearrangement uses TRBV5-6 and TRBJ1-2; TRBD1 matches at 8 bases. CDR3 length: 15 residues. The germline gives CDR1 SGHDT, CDR2 YYEEEE. V lost 3 bases to trimming and J lost 1 base; unmatched junction nucleotides: 5. In DNA form, the CDR3 reads TGTGCCAGCAGCTATCTGGACAGGGATAACTATGGCTACACCTTC. Encoded protein: CASSYLDRDNYGYTF.

J is TRBJ2-7 and V is TRBV6-1; 7 nucleotides align to TRBD1. The CDR3 length is 15 residues. The germline gives CDR1 MNHNS, CDR2 SASEGT. After removal of 5 bases from V and 3 bases from J, the junction contained 10 bases not matched to a gene. This CDR3 is CASSSSWGQLYEQYF. Written as DNA, the CDR3 is TGTGCCAGCAGTAGCTCGTGGGGACAGCTCTACGAGCAGTACTTC.

The chain uses TRBV25-1 and TRBJ2-7, with D possibly TRBD2 on 6 matching bases. The CDR3 has 14 amino acids. The germline CDR1 and CDR2 sequences are MGHDK and SYGVNS. V dropped 3 bases and J dropped 4 bases, with 13 bases sitting between them. CDR3 coding DNA: TGTGCCAGCAGTGATCTGGACGGGAGATACGAGCAGTACTTC. Protein product: CASSDLDGRYEQYF.

This clone was counted only a few times. In DNA form, the CDR3 reads TGTGCCAGCAGAATAACCGACAGCCCCAAAAACATTCAGTACTTC. It codes for CASRITDSPKNIQYF. The V gene is TRBV2, the J gene TRBJ2-4; D may be TRBD1 (5 bases). The CDR3 sequence is 15 residues long. The germline CDR1 and CDR2 sequences are SNHLY and FYNNEI. V dropped 6 bases and J dropped 2 bases, with 14 bases sitting between them.

The rearrangement links TRBV5-1 to TRBJ2-5, with 16 positions matching TRBD2. The CDR3 covers 16 residues. After removal of 2 bases from V and 5 bases from J, the junction contained 3 bases not matched to a gene. CDR1 is SGHRS, CDR2 YFSETQ, per germline. CDR3 sequence reads: CASSFGTSGRGETQYF. CDR3 DNA sequence: TGCGCCAGCAGCTTTGGGACTAGCGGGAGGGGTGAGACCCAGTACTTC.

The rearrangement uses TRBV6-1 and TRBJ2-2; D not certain. The CDR3 is 15 residues long. Germline V CDR1 and CDR2: MNHNS, SASEGT. V was shortened by 4 bases and J by 3 bases, with 12 bases between the two germline ends. The CDR3 spells CASSVYEEYTGELFF. The CDR3 coding sequence is TGTGCCAGCAGTGTGTACGAGGAGTACACCGGGGAGCTGTTTTTT.

The chain is built from TRBV2 and TRBJ1-1, with a weak D call TRBD1 (6 bases). This CDR3 contains 14 residues. From germline, CDR1 is SNHLY and CDR2 FYNNEI. The V end was cut by 3 bases, the J end by 3 bases, with 11 bases between. The chain's CDR3 is CASSERRGYTEAFF. The CDR3 DNA reads as TGTGCCAGCAGTGAGCGAAGGGGGTACACTGAAGCTTTCTTT.